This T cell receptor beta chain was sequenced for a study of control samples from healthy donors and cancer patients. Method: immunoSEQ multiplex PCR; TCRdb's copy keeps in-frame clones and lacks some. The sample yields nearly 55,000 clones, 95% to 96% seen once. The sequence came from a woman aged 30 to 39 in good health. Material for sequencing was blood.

This CDR3 reads CASSQQIGGEQYF. The CDR3 region has the DNA TGTGCCAGCAGCCAACAGATAGGGGGTGAGCAGTACTTC. The rearrangement uses TRBV3-1 (or the pseudogene TRBV3-2) and TRBJ2-7; D might be TRBD1 (6 bases). Germline CDR1 LGHDT, CDR2 YNNKEL (reference sequence). The CDR3 contains 13 residues. V was clipped by 2 bases and J by 7 bases, with 12 bases between them.